This is a list of T cell receptor beta chains from one sample in a study of control samples from healthy donors and cancer patients. The protocol was immunoSEQ multiplex PCR, while the TCRdb copy is restricted to in-frame clones and leaves out a portion. The repertoire has roughly 150,000 clones, about 93% of them found once; the top ten carry 2% to 2.5%. The sequencing input was blood. These TCRs come from a man aged 45-65 years in good health. The CDR3 runs from the conserved cysteine through the conserved F or W. The order of the fields is J gene, V gene, clone size, D gene, CDR3 DNA, CDR3 protein. A D gene is named only where the DNA matches it firmly. For some rows the clone size is stated as once, few or many, or as a class when expanded; others skip it.

j_gene: TRBJ1-6
v_gene: TRBV7-2
abundance: NA
d_gene: NA
CDR3nt: TGTGCCAGCAGCCTGGGCGGGAGCTCCTATAATTCACCCCTCCACTTT
CDR3aa: CASSLGGSSYNSPLHF

j_gene: TRBJ2-7
v_gene: TRBV6-1
abundance: NA
d_gene: TRBD1
CDR3nt: TGTGCCAGCAGTGACGTACCGGACAGGGTCAACGAGCAGTACTTC
CDR3aa: CASSDVPDRVNEQYF

j_gene: TRBJ2-5
v_gene: TRBV9
abundance: NA
d_gene: NA
CDR3nt: TGTGCCAGCAGCGTCGCTAGCGTCGAAGAGACCCAGTACTTC
CDR3aa: CASSVASVEETQYF

j_gene: TRBJ1-1
v_gene: TRBV7-9
abundance: NA
d_gene: TRBD1
CDR3nt: TGTGCCAGCAGCTTATCGACAGGGCTGGTTTCTGAAGCTTTCTTT
CDR3aa: CASSLSTGLVSEAFF

j_gene: TRBJ2-4
v_gene: TRBV25-1
abundance: NA
d_gene: TRBD2
CDR3nt: TGTGCCAGCAGTGAAGGTGGCTGGGAGGGAAGTGGGGACATTCAGTACTTC
CDR3aa: CASSEGGWEGSGDIQYF

j_gene: TRBJ1-2
v_gene: TRBV28
abundance: NA
d_gene: NA
CDR3nt: TGTGCCAGCAGCCTGGGGACCTATGGCTACACCTTC
CDR3aa: CASSLGTYGYTF

j_gene: TRBJ2-4
v_gene: TRBV28
abundance: NA
d_gene: NA
CDR3nt: TGTGCCAGCACTATCAGGGGTTTCGGAAACATTCAGTACTTC
CDR3aa: CASTIRGFGNIQYF

j_gene: TRBJ2-7
v_gene: TRBV7-6
abundance: NA
d_gene: TRBD2
CDR3nt: TGTGCCAGCAGCTTAGGCACTAGCGGGAGGGCCAATTTCTACGAGCAGTACTTC
CDR3aa: CASSLGTSGRANFYEQYF

j_gene: TRBJ1-4
v_gene: TRBV6-1
abundance: once
d_gene: NA
CDR3nt: TGTGCCAGCAGTGAGATCGGGGGGTTGAATGAAAAACTGTTTTTT
CDR3aa: CASSEIGGLNEKLFF

j_gene: TRBJ1-5
v_gene: TRBV19
abundance: few
d_gene: NA
CDR3nt: TGTGCCAGTAGTATTCGGGGGTATGATCAGCCCCAGCATTTT
CDR3aa: CASSIRGYDQPQHF

j_gene: TRBJ2-7
v_gene: TRBV6-6
abundance: NA
d_gene: TRBD2
CDR3nt: TGTGCCAGCAGTTACCAGCGGGAGGGCCCCAACGAGCAGTACTTC
CDR3aa: CASSYQREGPNEQYF

j_gene: TRBJ2-4
v_gene: TRBV29-1
abundance: NA
d_gene: TRBD1
CDR3nt: TGCAGCGTCAGGGGGCGCGGCAAAAACATTCAGTACTTC
CDR3aa: CSVRGRGKNIQYF

j_gene: TRBJ1-6
v_gene: TRBV3-1/TRBV3-2
abundance: few
d_gene: NA
CDR3nt: TGTGCCAGCAGCCAAGTAACCGCTCAGAATAATTCACCCCTCCACTTT
CDR3aa: CASSQVTAQNNSPLHF

j_gene: TRBJ2-7
v_gene: TRBV2
abundance: NA
d_gene: NA
CDR3nt: TGTGCCAGCAGTGCGGTAAGCTCCTACGAGCAGTACTTC
CDR3aa: CASSAVSSYEQYF

j_gene: TRBJ2-7
v_gene: TRBV24-1
abundance: NA
d_gene: NA
CDR3nt: TGTGCCACCAGTGACCCCCTCAAAAGTGTTTACGAGCAGTACTTC
CDR3aa: CATSDPLKSVYEQYF

j_gene: TRBJ2-1
v_gene: TRBV6-2/TRBV6-3
abundance: NA
d_gene: NA
CDR3nt: TGTGCCAGCAGCCGACATCGGGACACCTACAATGAGCAGTTCTTC
CDR3aa: CASSRHRDTYNEQFF

j_gene: TRBJ1-1
v_gene: TRBV5-1
abundance: NA
d_gene: TRBD1
CDR3nt: TGCGCCAGCAGCTTGACAGGGGACCGGGGAACTGAAGCTTTCTTT
CDR3aa: CASSLTGDRGTEAFF

j_gene: TRBJ2-1
v_gene: TRBV13
abundance: NA
d_gene: TRBD2
CDR3nt: TGTGCCAGCAGCGGGCTAGCGGGAGGGTCCTACAATGAGCAGTTCTTC
CDR3aa: CASSGLAGGSYNEQFF

j_gene: TRBJ2-4
v_gene: TRBV7-2
abundance: NA
d_gene: NA
CDR3nt: TGTGCCAGCAGCCCAACAGGGGAGGAAAACATTCAGTACTTC
CDR3aa: CASSPTGEENIQYF

j_gene: TRBJ2-7
v_gene: TRBV5-6
abundance: NA
d_gene: TRBD1
CDR3nt: TGTGCCAGCAGCTTGGCGGGACAGGGGGCGTACGAGCAGTACTTC
CDR3aa: CASSLAGQGAYEQYF

j_gene: TRBJ2-7
v_gene: TRBV5-1
abundance: NA
d_gene: TRBD2
CDR3nt: TGCGCCAGCAGCCCTTTAGCGGGAGGGCCTTACGAGCAGTACTTC
CDR3aa: CASSPLAGGPYEQYF

j_gene: TRBJ1-2
v_gene: TRBV18
abundance: NA
d_gene: NA
CDR3nt: TGTGCCAGCCGTAATGCCTGGGGCTACACCTTC
CDR3aa: CASRNAWGYTF

j_gene: TRBJ2-7
v_gene: TRBV6-5
abundance: NA
d_gene: TRBD2
CDR3nt: TGTGCCAGCACCGGACTAGCGAGCTCCTACGAGCAGTACTTC
CDR3aa: CASTGLASSYEQYF

j_gene: TRBJ2-7
v_gene: TRBV6-1
abundance: NA
d_gene: TRBD1
CDR3nt: TGTGCCAGCAGTGAAAAAGGGGGCGCGGGCGAGCAGTACTTC
CDR3aa: CASSEKGGAGEQYF

j_gene: TRBJ2-1
v_gene: TRBV10-2
abundance: NA
d_gene: NA
CDR3nt: TGCGCCAGCAGTGAACGAGTCTACTACAATGAGCAGTTCTTC
CDR3aa: CASSERVYYNEQFF

j_gene: TRBJ2-5
v_gene: TRBV12-3/TRBV12-4
abundance: few
d_gene: NA
CDR3nt: TGTGCCAGCAACTTATCAGGGGAGACCCAGTACTTC
CDR3aa: CASNLSGETQYF

j_gene: TRBJ1-2
v_gene: TRBV7-9
abundance: NA
d_gene: NA
CDR3nt: TGTGCCAGCAATCTCGTGGGTGACTATGGCTACACCTTC
CDR3aa: CASNLVGDYGYTF

j_gene: TRBJ2-7
v_gene: TRBV4-1
abundance: NA
d_gene: NA
CDR3nt: TGCGCCAGCAGCCAAGACCCTCCTAAAAGCGGAAACTCCTACGAGCAGTACTTC
CDR3aa: CASSQDPPKSGNSYEQYF

j_gene: TRBJ2-3
v_gene: TRBV5-1
abundance: NA
d_gene: NA
CDR3nt: TGCGCCAGCAGCTTGGGGGGCACAGATACGCAGTATTTT
CDR3aa: CASSLGGTDTQYF

j_gene: TRBJ2-1
v_gene: TRBV10-1
abundance: NA
d_gene: NA
CDR3nt: TGCGCCAGCAGTGAGTTCCCGACCACAGGATCCAATGAGCAGTTCTTC
CDR3aa: CASSEFPTTGSNEQFF

j_gene: TRBJ2-2
v_gene: TRBV7-9
abundance: once
d_gene: NA
CDR3nt: TGTGCCAGCAGCTTAGTCCCAGCGAACACCGGGGAGCTGTTTTTT
CDR3aa: CASSLVPANTGELFF

j_gene: TRBJ2-3
v_gene: TRBV5-1
abundance: once
d_gene: TRBD1
CDR3nt: TGCGCCAGCAGCCAAGGGGGACAGACCACAGATACGCAGTATTTT
CDR3aa: CASSQGGQTTDTQYF

j_gene: TRBJ2-1
v_gene: TRBV3-1/TRBV3-2
abundance: NA
d_gene: TRBD2
CDR3nt: TGTGCCAGCAGCGAGACTAGCGGGAGGGCTTCGGGAGGGAATGAGCAGTTCTTC
CDR3aa: CASSETSGRASGGNEQFF

j_gene: TRBJ1-2
v_gene: TRBV3-1/TRBV3-2
abundance: NA
d_gene: TRBD1
CDR3nt: TGTGCCAGCAGCCAGGCACAGGGGGCCCATGGCTACACCTTC
CDR3aa: CASSQAQGAHGYTF

j_gene: TRBJ2-7
v_gene: TRBV6-6
abundance: NA
d_gene: TRBD1
CDR3nt: TGTGCCAGCAGCCGAGAGGACAGGGTGCGGGAGCAGTACTTC
CDR3aa: CASSREDRVREQYF

j_gene: TRBJ2-2
v_gene: TRBV12-5
abundance: NA
d_gene: NA
CDR3nt: TGTGCTAGTGGGAGAGGGGAAGGGGACACCGGGGAGCTGTTTTTT
CDR3aa: CASGRGEGDTGELFF

j_gene: TRBJ2-5
v_gene: TRBV2
abundance: NA
d_gene: TRBD2
CDR3nt: TGTGCCAGCAGTCTGACTAGCACCCCACAGACCCAGTACTTC
CDR3aa: CASSLTSTPQTQYF

j_gene: TRBJ2-2
v_gene: TRBV29-1
abundance: NA
d_gene: NA
CDR3nt: TGCAGCGCTGGGCCGGGTCGCACCGGGGAGCTGTTTTTT
CDR3aa: CSAGPGRTGELFF

j_gene: TRBJ1-2
v_gene: TRBV5-1
abundance: NA
d_gene: NA
CDR3nt: TGCGCCAGCAGCCGAGGGGGGGACAACTATGGCTACACCTTC
CDR3aa: CASSRGGDNYGYTF

j_gene: TRBJ2-1
v_gene: TRBV7-2
abundance: NA
d_gene: TRBD2
CDR3nt: TGTGCCAGCAGACTAGCGGGAGGCAATGAGCAGTTCTTC
CDR3aa: CASRLAGGNEQFF

j_gene: TRBJ2-3
v_gene: TRBV7-6
abundance: NA
d_gene: NA
CDR3nt: TGTGCCAGCAGCTCATTGGTAGGAGGCACCACAGATACGCAGTATTTT
CDR3aa: CASSSLVGGTTDTQYF

j_gene: TRBJ1-1
v_gene: TRBV29-1
abundance: once
d_gene: NA
CDR3nt: TGCACCGGACGGGGGGACACTGAAGCTTTCTTT
CDR3aa: CTGRGDTEAFF

j_gene: TRBJ2-5
v_gene: TRBV11-2
abundance: NA
d_gene: NA
CDR3nt: TGTGCCAGCAGCTTAATGTACCAAGAGACCCAGTACTTC
CDR3aa: CASSLMYQETQYF

j_gene: TRBJ2-5
v_gene: TRBV7-2
abundance: NA
d_gene: NA
CDR3nt: TGTGCCAGCAGCTTAGCGCTAGCCCGACAAGAGACCCAGTACTTC
CDR3aa: CASSLALARQETQYF

j_gene: TRBJ2-7
v_gene: TRBV12-3/TRBV12-4
abundance: once
d_gene: NA
CDR3nt: TGTGCCAGCCTTAGGTACCCCTCCTACGAGCAGTACTTC
CDR3aa: CASLRYPSYEQYF

j_gene: TRBJ2-7
v_gene: TRBV25-1
abundance: NA
d_gene: NA
CDR3nt: TGTGCCAGCAGCGGGACCAGGGCGGGCTACGAGCAGTACTTC
CDR3aa: CASSGTRAGYEQYF